The 32 T cell receptor beta chains below come from one sample, sequenced in a study of CD8+ T cells in alopecia areata. Investigators isolated RNA and reverse transcribed it into cDNA to act as the sequencing template. Clones were sequenced by immunoSEQ multiplex PCR, and TCRdb holds only the in-frame ones, with some missing. In the table there are 90,000 to 130,000 clones, approximately 59% of which are singletons. Material: CD8+ T cells sorted from blood. These receptors all come from a human donor in good health.

The genes are TRBV6-5 and TRBJ1-4; tentatively, D is TRBD1 (5 bases). Trimming pared 0 bases from V and 4 bases from J, leaving 6 bases between. The CDR3 is made up of 14 amino acids. Germline V CDR1 and CDR2: MNHEY, SVGAGI. The CDR3 region is CASSYSGGNEKLFF. The CDR3 DNA sequence: TGTGCCAGCAGTTACTCGGGGGGTAATGAAAAACTGTTTTTT.

The chain links TRBV19 to TRBJ1-5; tentatively, D is TRBD1 (6 bases). The V end lost 4 bases, the J end lost 7 bases, and 14 bases lay between the germline ends. The CDR3 length is 14 residues. The germline gives CDR1 LNHDA, CDR2 SQIVND (reference sequence). The CDR3 DNA sequence: TGTGCCAGTAGTAAGGAGGGGGGAGGACAGCCCCAGCATTTT. Its protein product is CASSKEGGGQPQHF. The full variable domain, completed using reference TRBV19 and TRBJ1-5, is DGGITQSPKYLFRKEGQNVTLSCEQNLNHDAMYWYRQDPGQGLRLIYYSQIVNDFQKGDIAEGYSVSREKKESFPLTVTSAQKNPTAFYLCASSKEGGGQPQHFGDGTRLSIL.

The chain uses TRBV4-1 and TRBJ1-4; 10 bases agree with TRBD1. Per the germline V gene, CDR1 is MGHRA and CDR2 is YSYEKL. CDR3 length: 20 residues. The ends lost 1 base at V and 2 bases at J; junction bases unmatched: 13. This CDR3 reads CASSQGRTGGLLMTNEKLFF. DNA for the CDR3: TGCGCCAGCAGCCAAGGAAGGACAGGGGGTTTACTCATGACTAATGAAAAACTGTTTTTT.

The chain uses TRBV13 and TRBJ2-3; no clear D gene. The CDR3 is 12 residues long. The V end was cut by 4 bases, the J end by 7 bases, with 9 bases between. Germline CDR1 reads PRHDT; CDR2 reads FYEKMQ (reference sequence). The CDR3 bases are TGTGCCAGCAGCTCGCTAGGACATACGCAGTATTTT. Encoded protein: CASSSLGHTQYF. Full variable domain (remainder filled in from reference TRBV13 and TRBJ2-3): AAGVIQSPRHLIKEKRETATLKCYPIPRHDTVYWYQQGPGQDPQFLISFYEKMQSDKGSIPDRFSAQQFSDYHSELNMSSLELGDSALYFCASSSLGHTQYFGPGTRLTVL.

The rearrangement links TRBV4-3 to TRBJ1-2, with unresolved D. Trimming shortened V by 0 bases and J by 0 bases, and 8 bases separated the two germline ends. The CDR3 contains 15 residues. Looked up from germline, CDR1 is LGHNA and CDR2 is YSLEER. The CDR3 bases are TGCGCCAGCAGCCAAGATAGGCAGACTAACTATGGCTACACCTTC. This translates into CASSQDRQTNYGYTF.

In DNA, the CDR3 is TGTGCCATCAGTGAATTTAGGCTTCCTTCCTACAATGAGCAGTTCTTC. Protein product: CAISEFRLPSYNEQFF. This chain links TRBV10-3 with TRBJ2-1; no reliable D call. The germline CDR1 and CDR2 sequences are ENHRY and SYGVKD. The CDR3 sequence is 16 residues long. V was shortened by 3 bases and J by 1 base, with 13 bases between the two germline ends.

The chain combines TRBV6-1 with TRBJ2-7; D is ambiguous. The CDR3 consists of 14 residues. The V gene lost 6 bases and the J gene lost 0 bases, with 12 bases spanning the gap. Germline V CDR1 and CDR2: MNHNS, SASEGT. This chain's CDR3 is CASSLDGASYEQYF. The CDR3 nucleotides are TGTGCCAGCAGCCTCGACGGAGCCTCCTACGAGCAGTACTTC.

The table lists this clone with a few counts. V usage is TRBV28 and J usage is TRBJ2-2; a weak D match, TRBD1 (6 bases). Trimming took 5 bases from V and 1 from J, leaving 14 bases between them. CDR3 length equals 16 residues. CDR1 MDHEN and CDR2 SYDVKM come from the germline V gene. As DNA, the CDR3 is TGTGCCAGCAGTCCCCGACAGGCGGAGAACACCGGGGAGCTGTTTTTT. Its protein product is CASSPRQAENTGELFF. The entire variable domain, with the rest obtained from reference TRBV28 and TRBJ2-2, is as follows: DVKVTQSSRYLVKRTGEKVFLECVQDMDHENMFWYRQDPGLGLRLIYFSYDVKMKEKGDIPEGYSVSREKKERFSLILESASTNQTSMYLCASSPRQAENTGELFFGEGSRLTVL.

The J gene is TRBJ1-4, the V gene TRBV5-4, with D possibly TRBD1 on 5 matching bases. The CDR3 spans 15 residues. V lost 2 bases to trimming and J lost 7 bases, with 15 bases between them. CDR1 SGHNT and CDR2 YYREEE come from the germline V gene (reference sequence). CDR3 protein: CASSFTGSKGEKLFF. The CDR3 coding sequence is TGTGCCAGCAGCTTTACAGGTTCTAAAGGTGAAAAACTGTTTTTT.

V usage is TRBV29-1 and J usage is TRBJ2-1; D uncertain. Trimming stripped 4 bases from V and 6 bases from J, with 13 bases between. From germline, CDR1 is SQVTM and CDR2 ANQGSEA. There are 13 residues in the CDR3. The CDR3 here is CSVVGPWGNEQFF. The CDR3, as DNA: TGCAGCGTTGTGGGCCCCTGGGGCAATGAGCAGTTCTTC.

This clone has only a few counts. The chain joins TRBV28 to TRBJ2-1, with TRBD1 matching over 7 bases. This CDR3 contains 12 residues. Germline V gene data show CDR1 as MDHEN and CDR2 as SYDVKM. Trimming took 6 bases from V and 6 from J; bases not matched to a gene: 2. The CDR3: CASRDRPNEQFF. Here the CDR3 DNA reads TGTGCCAGCAGGGACAGGCCCAATGAGCAGTTCTTC.

The J gene is TRBJ1-2, the V gene TRBV11-1, with 7 bases lining up with TRBD1. Trimming cost V 4 bases and J 4 bases; bases outside gene matches: 9. Germline CDR1 reads SGHAT; CDR2 reads FQDESV (reference sequence). The length of the CDR3 is 15 residues. In DNA, the CDR3 is TGTGCCAGCAGCTACGAGACAGGGTCCAGCTATGGCTACACCTTC. Its translation is CASSYETGSSYGYTF.

This clone was observed a handful of times. The chain has TRBV7-2 and TRBJ2-5, with a possible D match to TRBD2 (5 bases). This CDR3 comprises 14 residues. V was clipped by 4 bases and J by 2 bases, with 11 bases between them. Germline CDR1 reads SGHTA; CDR2 reads FQGNSA. CDR3 nucleotide sequence: TGTGCCAGCAGCTGTTACGCGGGTCAAGAGACCCAGTACTTC. This encodes CASSCYAGQETQYF.

The chain is built from TRBV7-6 and TRBJ2-7; tentatively, D is TRBD1 or TRBD2 (5 bases each). From germline, CDR1 is SGHVS and CDR2 FNYEAQ. Trimming removed 1 base from V and 5 bases from J, with 9 bases in between. The CDR3 spans 13 residues. The CDR3 spells CASSLGGFDEQYF. The CDR3, as DNA: TGTGCCAGCAGCTTAGGGGGGTTCGACGAGCAGTACTTC.

This chain links TRBV4-3 with TRBJ1-2; D unclear. This CDR3 has 20 amino acids. With 1 base removed from V and 3 bases from J, the gap between germline ends came to 27 bases. Germline V lookup: CDR1 LGHNA, CDR2 YSLEER. In DNA form, the CDR3 reads TGCGCCAGCAGCCAAGGGTTTCTCCAGGCGTTTCTTCGTGGGCACTATGGCTACACCTTC. The encoded protein is CASSQGFLQAFLRGHYGYTF.

V usage is TRBV28 and J usage is TRBJ2-5, with TRBD2 matching 8 bases. Per the germline V gene, CDR1 is MDHEN and CDR2 is SYDVKM. The V gene end was trimmed by 3 bases and the J gene end by 5 bases; junction bases not matched to a gene: 11. The CDR3 contains 16 residues. CDR3 DNA: TGTGCCAGCAGTTTTGGAGGTGGAGCGGGGGAGGAGACCCAGTACTTC. Protein product: CASSFGGGAGEETQYF.

The V and J genes are TRBV9 and TRBJ2-6; a weak D match, TRBD1 (5 bases). CDR1 and CDR2 from the germline V gene are SGDLS and YYNGEE. Trimming left V 0 bases short and J 2 bases short, with 6 bases between. The CDR3 covers 15 residues. CDR3 in DNA: TGTGCCAGCAGCGTAGCAGGGACTGGGGCCAACGTCCTGACTTTC. It is translated as CASSVAGTGANVLTF.

The V and J genes are TRBV11-2 and TRBJ1-2; 9 positions match TRBD1. Germline values: CDR1 SGHAT, CDR2 FQNNGV. This CDR3 region has 15 residues. V shed 4 bases and J 4 bases; nucleotides not matched to a gene: 7. The CDR3 DNA sequence: TGTGCCAGCAGCTCTTACCGGGACAGGGTCTATGGCTACACCTTC. As protein: CASSSYRDRVYGYTF.

Concerning this clone itself: A much larger clone is a single base away; this may be a read error. Other DNA sequences in this sample translate to the same CDR3. The genes are TRBV13 and TRBJ2-7; TRBD1 matches 8 bases. Germline assignment: CDR1 PRHDT and CDR2 FYEKMQ (reference sequence). The CDR3 has 14 residues. V dropped 0 bases and J dropped 2; count of bases not matched to a gene: 0. The CDR3 here is CASSLGTGAYEQYF. CDR3 nucleotide sequence: TGTGCCAGCAGCTTAGGGACAGGGGCCTACGAGCAGTACTTC.

V gene TRBV2 combines with J gene TRBJ2-3; 11 nucleotides match TRBD2. Germline V gives CDR1 SNHLY, CDR2 FYNNEI. This CDR3 has 16 residues. The ends lost 8 bases at V and 6 bases at J; junction bases unmatched: 13. The CDR3 coding sequence is TGTGCCAGCTCTAGCGGGGGGCCATCGGTTATGGATACGCAGTATTTT. Its protein is CASSSGGPSVMDTQYF.

This sequence joins TRBV29-1 and TRBJ1-1; perhaps TRBD1 as D (5 bases). V was trimmed by 7 bases and J by 0 bases, leaving 27 bases between them. The CDR3 contains 18 residues. Germline CDR1 SQVTM, CDR2 ANQGSEA. The CDR3 is CSAAKSFFGGTVNTEAFF. CDR3 coding DNA: TGCAGCGCCGCCAAGTCGTTCTTTGGGGGAACTGTGAACACTGAAGCTTTCTTT.

This chain uses TRBV23-1 with TRBJ1-2; TRBD1 matches at 8 bases. TRBV23-1 is noted as an ORF with a role that remains uncertain. This CDR3 spans 14 amino acids. Trimming cost V 9 bases and J 5 bases; bases outside gene matches: 11. This CDR3 is CASQDRDWCYGYTF. The CDR3, as DNA: TGCGCCAGTCAGGACAGGGACTGGTGTTATGGCTACACCTTC.

Comment on this clone: The sample carries other DNA sequences with the same CDR3. The V call is TRBV27, the J call TRBJ1-6; D is ambiguous. CDR3 length: 13 residues. Trimming removed 0 bases at V and 7 bases at J, with 4 bases between. Germline-derived CDR1 and CDR2 are MNHEY and SMNVEV (reference sequence). CDR3 bases: TGTGCCAGCAGTTTATCAGGAAATTCACCCCTCCACTTT. Its protein product is CASSLSGNSPLHF.

The rearrangement uses TRBV5-6 and TRBJ2-7, with D unresolved. CDR3 length: 14 amino acids. The germline CDR1 and CDR2 sequences are SGHDT and YYEEEE. V lost 0 bases, J lost 2 bases, and 9 bases lay in between. The CDR3 DNA sequence: TGTGCCAGCAGCTTGGGTTCAGCTACCTACGAGCAGTACTTC. As protein: CASSLGSATYEQYF.

The chain carries TRBV4-3 and TRBJ1-1, with TRBD1 matching over 7 bases. This CDR3 is built from 15 residues. In germline, CDR1 is LGHNA, CDR2 YSLEER. After removal of 4 bases from V and 4 bases from J, the junction contained 9 bases not matched to a gene. The DNA for the CDR3 is TGCGCCAGCAGCCCCTACCCGACAGGGACCACTGAAGCTTTCTTT. This gives the protein CASSPYPTGTTEAFF.

The J gene is TRBJ2-5, the V gene TRBV6-5, with D tentatively TRBD1 or TRBD2 (5 bases each). CDR1 MNHEY and CDR2 SVGAGI come from the germline V gene. V was pared by 2 bases and J by 3 bases, with 16 bases between. CDR3 length: 16 amino acids. CDR3 in amino acids: CASSYQFGEGEETQYF. CDR3 in DNA: TGTGCCAGCAGTTACCAGTTCGGGGAAGGGGAAGAGACCCAGTACTTC.

This clone was detected only a few times. The chain recombines TRBV2 with TRBJ2-2; a possible D gene is TRBD1 (5 bases). This CDR3 comprises 15 residues. The V and J ends lost 6 bases and 0 bases respectively, with 11 bases between them. Germline CDR1 reads SNHLY; CDR2 reads FYNNEI. CDR3 DNA: TGTGCCAGCAGACTGGACAACGCGAACACCGGGGAGCTGTTTTTT. Translating gives CASRLDNANTGELFF.

The rearrangement joins TRBV13 to TRBJ2-3; 12 bases agree with TRBD2. From germline, CDR1 is PRHDT and CDR2 FYEKMQ (reference sequence). The CDR3 has 17 amino acids. V lost 2 bases to trimming and J lost 5 bases; unmatched junction nucleotides: 8. CDR3 residues: CASSLTSGGLSVDTQYF. CDR3 DNA sequence: TGTGCCAGCAGCTTAACTAGCGGGGGGCTCTCCGTAGATACGCAGTATTTT.

V gene TRBV13 combines with J gene TRBJ2-2, with a weak D call TRBD2 (6 bases). This CDR3 region has 16 residues. Germline V CDR1 and CDR2: PRHDT, FYEKMQ (reference sequence). Trimming removed 2 bases from V and 6 bases from J, with 16 bases in between. The CDR3 nucleotides read TGTGCCAGCAGCTTAAGGTACCGGGGGATCGCCGGGGAGCTGTTTTTT. Protein: CASSLRYRGIAGELFF.

This CDR3 reads CASRLQGTIEQYF. The CDR3 DNA sequence: TGTGCCAGCAGGTTACAGGGAACCATCGAGCAGTACTTC. The V call is TRBV28, the J call TRBJ2-7; TRBD1 is a possible D gene (6 bases). The germline CDR1 and CDR2 sequences are MDHEN and SYDVKM. Trimming took 6 bases from V and 6 from J, leaving 15 bases between them. The CDR3 sequence is 13 residues long.

The chain recombines TRBV27 with TRBJ2-7; TRBD2 agrees at 9 bases. CDR1 is MNHEY, CDR2 SMNVEV, per germline (reference sequence). The CDR3 loop spans 14 amino acids. Trimming took 7 bases from V and 4 from J; bases not matched to a gene: 8. CDR3 DNA: TGTGCCAGCATGGTGGCTAGCGGGGAGTACGAGCAGTACTTC. Translating gives CASMVASGEYEQYF.

V is TRBV4-1 and J is TRBJ1-5; D might be TRBD1 (5 bases). The CDR3 is made up of 15 amino acids. Germline CDR1 is MGHRA and CDR2 is YSYEKL. V was trimmed by 4 bases and J by 0 bases, leaving 10 bases between them. The chain's CDR3 is CASSPRQGSNQPQHF. The CDR3, as DNA: TGCGCCAGCAGCCCGCGGCAGGGTAGCAATCAGCCCCAGCATTTT.